The text below deals with one TCR beta chain. Antigen specificity is unknown. This specimen belongs to a study of blood T cells in healthy people across ages. As for the study in general: Researchers report that template switching captured about one barcoded beta molecule per two T cells. Findings and caveats of the study: Estimated diversity that came from one million T cells was considered an underestimate.

The ends were cut back, 5 bases at V and 5 bases at J, with 9 bases in the middle. CDR1 is ENHRY, CDR2 SYGVKD, per germline. The CDR3 spans 12 residues. Together with a sample-barcoded 5' primer, a J-beta primer mix was included in a second PCR lasting roughly 7 to 11 cycles. Using its own MiXCR run on the 5' RACE reads, TCRdb lists one record per CDR3 protein. The sample lists about 1.8 million distinct CDR3 sequences; roughly 52% were seen once. The sample consisted of blood. The chain combines TRBV10-3 with TRBJ2-5; perhaps TRBD1 as D (5 bases). The origin of this receptor is a woman aged 35 to 49 in good health. Here the CDR3 reads CAISSGLETQYF. The DNA for the CDR3 is TGTGCCATCAGTTCAGGGTTGGAGACCCAGTACTTC.